This T cell receptor (beta chain) appears in the sequencing data of a study of spatial heterogeneity in lung cancer. General study points: Among blood samples, ubiquitous expanded tumor TCRs appeared more at resection than at follow-up.

CDR3 length: 15 amino acids. Germline lookup yields CDR1 MNHEY and CDR2 SVGAGI. The junction had 9 bases not matched to a gene; V was cut back by 7 bases and J by 1 base. TCRdb reanalysed the 5' RACE reads using MiXCR and keeps one entry per CDR3 protein. The table includes tens of thousands of distinct CDR3 sequences, less than 9% detected once. Only a few counts were recorded for this clonotype. The antigen is unknown. Time point noted: sample taken at primary tumor resection. From tumor, nontumor lung or frozen PBMC, whole RNA was taken unsorted for sequencing. The specimen comprised PBMCs, sampled at surgery. This clonotype originated in a female donor with early-stage non-small cell lung cancer. The V gene is TRBV6-5, the J gene TRBJ2-7, with 8 bases identical to TRBD2. The CDR3 reads CASNSRRGDSYEQYF. DNA of the CDR3: TGTGCCAGCAACTCTCGGCGGGGGGATTCCTACGAGCAGTACTTC.